The entry below describes one T cell receptor beta chain. Per the original data handling: Estimates of nucleated cell counts were drawn from the amplification of reference gene primers. Measured with immunoSEQ multiplex PCR; TCRdb has only the in-frame clones, and not every one. That table is the source of V, J and clone size, and D and trimming were worked out from the DNA. The sample contains 99,000 or so clones, 85% of which appear only once. These data are taken from a study of blood T cell repertoires in COVID-19. Across the study: There were acute and convalescent COVID-19 samples, and they came from the United States, Italy and Spain. Sample material is recorded as cDNA or gDNA derived from T cells, B-cell-depleted T cells, or PBMCs.

The length of the CDR3 is 11 residues. With 7 bases removed from V and 8 bases from J, the gap between germline ends came to 9 bases. Germline V gene data show CDR1 as MNHEY and CDR2 as SVGAGI. The sequenced sample was peripheral blood. The chain couples TRBV6-5 to TRBJ2-4; D call uncertain. This TCR derives from a man aged 50-60 years with acute or convalescent COVID-19. The CDR3 sequence: CASTMSDIQYF. Written as DNA, the CDR3 is TGTGCCAGCACAATGTCGGACATTCAGTACTTC.